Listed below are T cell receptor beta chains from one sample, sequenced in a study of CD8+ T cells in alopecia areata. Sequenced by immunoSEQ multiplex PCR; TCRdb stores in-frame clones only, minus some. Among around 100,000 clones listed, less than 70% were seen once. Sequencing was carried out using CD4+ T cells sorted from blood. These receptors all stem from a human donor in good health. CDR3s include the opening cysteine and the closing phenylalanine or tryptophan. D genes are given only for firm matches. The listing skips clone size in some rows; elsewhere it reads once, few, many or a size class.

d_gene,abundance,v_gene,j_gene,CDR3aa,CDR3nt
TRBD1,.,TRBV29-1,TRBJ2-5,CSVAEGTGGAQYF,TGCAGCGTTGCAGAAGGGACAGGGGGCGCCCAGTACTTC
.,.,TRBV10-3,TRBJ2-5,CAISESGREPQETQYF,TGTGCCATCAGTGAGTCTGGCAGGGAGCCCCAAGAGACCCAGTACTTC
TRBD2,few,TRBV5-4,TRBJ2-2,CASSPRGGNTGELFF,TGTGCCAGCAGCCCCCGGGGGGGGAACACCGGGGAGCTGTTTTTT
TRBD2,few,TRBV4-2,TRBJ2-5,CASSQDQTSGETQYF,TGTGCCAGCAGCCAAGATCAAACTAGCGGGGAGACCCAGTACTTC
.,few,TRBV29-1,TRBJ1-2,CSAAGTYYGYTF,TGCAGCGCCGCCGGGACTTACTATGGCTACACCTTC
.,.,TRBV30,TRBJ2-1,CAWSVLRHGYYNEQFF,TGTGCCTGGAGTGTACTTCGGCACGGTTACTACAATGAGCAGTTCTTC
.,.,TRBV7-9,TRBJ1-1,CASSPDGNTEAFF,TGTGCCAGCAGCCCGGACGGTAACACTGAAGCTTTCTTT
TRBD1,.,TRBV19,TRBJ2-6,CASSSPLGDREPHPQGANVLTF,TGTGCCAGTAGTTCCCCCCTGGGGGACAGGGAGCCCCACCCTCAGGGGGCCAACGTCCTGACTTTC
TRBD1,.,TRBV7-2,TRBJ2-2,CASSPQGAHTGELFF,TGTGCCAGCAGCCCTCAGGGGGCGCACACCGGGGAGCTGTTTTTT
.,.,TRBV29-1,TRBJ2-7,CRIKTYEQYF,TGCAGGATCAAAACCTACGAGCAGTACTTC
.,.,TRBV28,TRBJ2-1,CASSWGRGSYNEQFF,TGTGCCAGCAGTTGGGGCAGGGGCTCCTACAATGAGCAGTTCTTC
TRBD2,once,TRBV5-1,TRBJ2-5,CASSTGTSAETQYF,TGCGCCAGCAGCACCGGGACTAGCGCAGAGACCCAGTACTTC
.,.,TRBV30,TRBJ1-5,CAWSGGGGNQPQHF,TGTGCCTGGAGTGGGGGAGGGGGCAATCAGCCCCAGCATTTT
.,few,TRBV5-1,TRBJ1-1,CASSLAAGTNTEAFF,TGCGCCAGCAGCTTGGCGGCGGGAACGAACACTGAAGCTTTCTTT
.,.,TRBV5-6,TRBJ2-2,CASSLGAGNSGELFF,TGTGCCAGCAGCTTGGGGGCAGGCAACTCCGGGGAGCTGTTTTTT
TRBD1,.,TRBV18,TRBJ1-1,CASSLGQGSTEAFF,TGTGCCAGCTCACTAGGACAGGGTAGCACTGAAGCTTTCTTT
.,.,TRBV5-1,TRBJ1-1,CASAPGTNTEAFF,TGCGCCAGCGCCCCCGGGACGAACACTGAAGCTTTCTTT
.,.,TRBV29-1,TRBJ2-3,CSVADTDTQYF,TGCAGCGTAGCAGACACAGATACGCAGTATTTT
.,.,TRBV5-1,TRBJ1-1,CASRAGTSVNTEAFF,TGCGCCAGCAGGGCCGGGACATCGGTGAACACTGAAGCTTTCTTT
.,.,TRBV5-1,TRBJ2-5,CASSLGVQVDQETQYF,TGCGCCAGCAGCTTGGGAGTGCAGGTGGACCAAGAGACCCAGTACTTC
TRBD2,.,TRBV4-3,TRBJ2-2,CASSQDPYRRGDFYTGELFF,TGCGCCAGCAGCCAGGACCCGTATCGGCGGGGGGACTTTTACACCGGGGAGCTGTTTTTT
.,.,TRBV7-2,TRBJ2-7,CASSLDPVAGREQYF,TGTGCCAGCAGCTTAGATCCGGTCGCGGGGCGCGAGCAGTACTTC
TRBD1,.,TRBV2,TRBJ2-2,CASRPRRDRGPNTGELFF,TGTGCCAGCAGGCCACGTCGGGACAGGGGCCCGAACACCGGGGAGCTGTTTTTT
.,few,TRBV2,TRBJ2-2,CASSVGENTGELFF,TGTGCCAGCAGTGTTGGGGAAAACACCGGGGAGCTGTTTTTT
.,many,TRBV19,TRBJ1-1,CASSIGSARTMNTEAFF,TGTGCCAGTAGTATAGGATCAGCGCGTACTATGAACACTGAAGCTTTCTTT
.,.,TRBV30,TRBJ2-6,CAWSVLSGSGANVLTF,TGTGCCTGGAGTGTACTGTCAGGCTCTGGGGCCAACGTCCTGACTTTC
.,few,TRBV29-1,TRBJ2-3,CSVGSPWGRDTQYF,TGCAGCGTTGGGTCCCCGTGGGGGAGAGATACGCAGTATTTT
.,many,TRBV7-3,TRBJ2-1,CASTSAGYNEQFF,TGTGCCAGCACGAGTGCTGGATACAATGAGCAGTTCTTC
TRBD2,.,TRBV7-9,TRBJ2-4,CASSSGGNIQYF,TGTGCCAGCAGCTCGGGAGGGAACATTCAGTACTTC
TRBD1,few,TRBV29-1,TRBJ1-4,CSVSGGEGEKLFF,TGCAGCGTTTCAGGGGGCGAGGGTGAAAAACTGTTTTTT
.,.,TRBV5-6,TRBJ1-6,CASSLADVRGHLHF,TGTGCCAGCAGCTTGGCCGATGTCCGGGGCCACCTCCACTTT
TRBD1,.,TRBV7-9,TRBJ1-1,CASSQDRGASEAFF,TGTGCCAGCAGCCAGGACAGGGGGGCTTCTGAAGCTTTCTTT
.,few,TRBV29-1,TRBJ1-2,CSVEDTVMNYGYTF,TGCAGCGTTGAAGATACTGTCATGAACTATGGCTACACCTTC
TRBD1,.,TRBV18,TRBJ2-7,CASSPWDRAYEQYF,TGTGCCAGCTCACCGTGGGACAGGGCCTACGAGCAGTACTTC
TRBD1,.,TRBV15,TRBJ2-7,CATSRDSGTGLHEQYF,TGTGCCACCAGCAGAGACTCCGGGACAGGGTTACACGAGCAGTACTTC
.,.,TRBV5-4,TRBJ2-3,CASSRASTDTQYF,TGTGCCAGCAGCCGGGCTAGTACAGATACGCAGTATTTT
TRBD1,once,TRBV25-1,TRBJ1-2,CASSEQGARYGYTF,TGTGCCAGCAGTGAACAGGGGGCGAGGTATGGCTACACCTTC
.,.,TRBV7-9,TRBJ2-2,CASSQNSGRDTGELFF,TGTGCCAGCAGCCAAAATTCTGGACGGGACACCGGGGAGCTGTTTTTT
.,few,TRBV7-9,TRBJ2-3,CASSLVVATDTQYF,TGTGCCAGCAGCTTAGTGGTGGCCACAGATACGCAGTATTTT
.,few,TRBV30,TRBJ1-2,CAWSTGRGYTF,TGTGCCTGGAGTACTGGGCGCGGCTACACCTTC
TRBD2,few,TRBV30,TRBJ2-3,CAWSVHSGGGDTQYF,TGTGCCTGGAGTGTACATAGCGGGGGGGGAGATACGCAGTATTTT
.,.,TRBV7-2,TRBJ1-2,CASSLILTGGYGYTF,TGTGCCAGCAGCTTAATACTCACCGGGGGGTATGGCTACACCTTC
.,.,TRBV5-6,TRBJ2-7,CASSSSYEQYF,TGTGCCAGCAGCTCGTCCTACGAGCAGTACTTC
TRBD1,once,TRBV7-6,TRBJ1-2,CASTSGQGRGYTF,TGTGCCAGCACCTCAGGACAGGGAAGGGGCTACACCTTC
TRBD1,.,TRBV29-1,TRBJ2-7,CSVVWDRPYEQYF,TGCAGCGTTGTGTGGGACAGGCCCTACGAGCAGTACTTC
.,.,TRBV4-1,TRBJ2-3,CASQPGPIF,TGCGCCAGCCAGCCGGGACCCATTTTT
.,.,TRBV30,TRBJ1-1,CAWSANMNTEAFF,TGTGCCTGGAGTGCCAACATGAACACTGAAGCTTTCTTT
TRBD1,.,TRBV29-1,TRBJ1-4,CSVANRGSNEKLFF,TGCAGCGTAGCCAACAGGGGTAGTAATGAAAAACTGTTTTTT
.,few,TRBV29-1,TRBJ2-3,CSVVAWDTDTQYF,TGCAGCGTTGTGGCCTGGGACACCGATACGCAGTATTTT
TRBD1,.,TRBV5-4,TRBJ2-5,CASSLGTGGGQETQYF,TGTGCCAGCAGCTTGGGGACAGGGGGTGGTCAAGAGACCCAGTACTTC
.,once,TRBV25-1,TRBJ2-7,CASSEVNSEGNIYEQYF,TGTGCCAGCAGTGAAGTCAACTCTGAGGGGAACATCTACGAGCAGTACTTC
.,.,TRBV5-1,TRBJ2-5,CASSLVAGAQYF,TGCGCCAGCAGCTTGGTTGCTGGGGCCCAGTACTTC
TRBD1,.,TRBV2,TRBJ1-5,CASSSGTGSYQPQHF,TGTGCCAGCAGTTCCGGGACAGGGTCGTATCAGCCCCAGCATTTT
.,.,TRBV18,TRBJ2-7,CASSPAALRASRHEQYF,TGTGCCAGCTCACCAGCGGCCCTCCGGGCCTCACGTCACGAGCAGTACTTC
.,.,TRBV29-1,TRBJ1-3,CSVSGGNSGNTIYF,TGCAGCGTCAGCGGTGGGAACTCTGGAAACACCATATATTTT